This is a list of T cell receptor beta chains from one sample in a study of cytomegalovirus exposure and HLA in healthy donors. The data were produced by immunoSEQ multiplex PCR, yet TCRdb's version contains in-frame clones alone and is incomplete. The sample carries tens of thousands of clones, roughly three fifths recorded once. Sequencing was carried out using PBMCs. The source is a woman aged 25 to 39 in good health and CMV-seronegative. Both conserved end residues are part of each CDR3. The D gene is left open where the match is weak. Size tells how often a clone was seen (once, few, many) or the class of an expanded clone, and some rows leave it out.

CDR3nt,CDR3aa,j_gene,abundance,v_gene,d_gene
TGTGCCAGCAGCGAGGGGGGGACAGGGGGACTGTTTTTT,CASSEGGTGGLFF,TRBJ1-4,few,TRBV9,TRBD1
TGTGCCAGCAGCCCGGACAGGTTGGGGACTAACTATGGCTACACCTTC,CASSPDRLGTNYGYTF,TRBJ1-2,NA,TRBV7-9,TRBD1
TGTGCCAGCAGTGAAAAGGGCAGGGGCACTGAAGCTTTCTTT,CASSEKGRGTEAFF,TRBJ1-1,NA,TRBV2,NA
TGTGCCAGCAGTGTCCGGGGAAGTGAAGCTTTCTTT,CASSVRGSEAFF,TRBJ1-1,NA,TRBV2,NA
TGTGCCTGGAGTGTGACCGGAGCGGATCAGCCCCAGCATTTT,CAWSVTGADQPQHF,TRBJ1-5,medium-sized,TRBV30,NA
TGCGCCAGCAGCTTGGACGGCGCGGGGCCCCAGCATTTT,CASSLDGAGPQHF,TRBJ1-5,NA,TRBV5-1,NA
TGTGCTAGTGCCCCCCGAACAGGGGCTAGCACAGATACGCAGTATTTT,CASAPRTGASTDTQYF,TRBJ2-3,NA,TRBV12-5,TRBD1
TGTGCCAGCAGTGAAGCGGGTACAGGGTCCGCCTACGAGCAGTACTTC,CASSEAGTGSAYEQYF,TRBJ2-7,once,TRBV6-1,NA
TGTGCCAGCAGTTTGTGGACTAGCCCAAATGAGCAGTTCTTC,CASSLWTSPNEQFF,TRBJ2-1,once,TRBV27,TRBD2
TGCGCCAGCAGTGAGGCGACAGGGGGCTTCGATGGCTACACCTTC,CASSEATGGFDGYTF,TRBJ1-2,NA,TRBV10-1,TRBD1
TGTGCCAGCCCCCTAGGGGTCTCCTACGAGCAGTACTTC,CASPLGVSYEQYF,TRBJ2-7,NA,TRBV21-1,NA
TGCGCCAGCAGCCATTCCCTAGGACCTTCAGGGGATGGCTACACCTTC,CASSHSLGPSGDGYTF,TRBJ1-2,NA,TRBV4-3,NA
TGTGCCAGCAGCTTAGGAGTTAATCAGCCCCAGCATTTT,CASSLGVNQPQHF,TRBJ1-5,NA,TRBV7-9,NA
TGCGCCAGCAGCTTGGCCCCCATAACCGGTGGAAACACCATATATTTT,CASSLAPITGGNTIYF,TRBJ1-3,few,TRBV5-1,NA
TGTGCCAGCAGGTTCCTTATCGGGGGATCACCCCTCCACTTT,CASRFLIGGSPLHF,TRBJ1-6,NA,TRBV6-5,NA
TGTGCCAGCAACAGGGGGCGAGGAACTAATGAAAAACTGTTTTTT,CASNRGRGTNEKLFF,TRBJ1-4,few,TRBV2,TRBD1
TGTGCCAGCAGCTTTGGACAGGGCTCTCAGCCCCAGCATTTT,CASSFGQGSQPQHF,TRBJ1-5,few,TRBV7-8,TRBD1
TGTGCCAGCAATCCTACTAGATACTACGAGCAGTACTTC,CASNPTRYYEQYF,TRBJ2-7,NA,TRBV6-6,NA
TGTGCCAGCAGAAGCGGGAGGGAAGATACGCAGTATTTT,CASRSGREDTQYF,TRBJ2-3,few,TRBV28,TRBD2
TGTGCCAGCAGTTTCTCTTTTCTAGCGGGAGGATGGGGGGAGCTGTTTTTT,CASSFSFLAGGWGELFF,TRBJ2-2,NA,TRBV28,TRBD2
TGTGCCAGCAGTTACGGACAGCACACCTACAATGAGCAGTTCTTC,CASSYGQHTYNEQFF,TRBJ2-1,NA,TRBV6-7,NA
TGCGCCAGCAGCCCACTAGACTCCTACGAGCAGTACTTC,CASSPLDSYEQYF,TRBJ2-7,NA,TRBV5-1,NA
TGTGCCAGCAGCCCCCGCGGTGGGGGGGCGGGCACCGGGGAGCTGTTTTTT,CASSPRGGGAGTGELFF,TRBJ2-2,NA,TRBV11-3,NA
TGTGCCAGCAGCTTGAGGGGAATTTTAAACACCATATATTTT,CASSLRGILNTIYF,TRBJ1-3,NA,TRBV5-6,NA
TGTGCCACCAGCCCCGGGGGAACGGGAGGGCTGGGGACCCAGTACTTC,CATSPGGTGGLGTQYF,TRBJ2-5,NA,TRBV15,TRBD2
TGTGCCAGCAGCTACCAAAGCACAGATACGCAGTATTTT,CASSYQSTDTQYF,TRBJ2-3,NA,TRBV6-5,NA
TGTGCCAGCAGGGCTAGCGAGACCCGCACAGATACGCAGTATTTT,CASRASETRTDTQYF,TRBJ2-3,few,TRBV2,NA
TGCGCCAGCAGCTTGGAGCCCGCAACTAATGAAAAACTGTTTTTT,CASSLEPATNEKLFF,TRBJ1-4,NA,TRBV5-1,NA
TGTGCCAGCAGTTACTTATGGGGCGATGAGCAGTTCTTC,CASSYLWGDEQFF,TRBJ2-1,few,TRBV6-5,NA
TGTGCCAGCAGCTTAAGCGGACAGGGCTTCTGGGGCTACACCTTC,CASSLSGQGFWGYTF,TRBJ1-2,few,TRBV5-6,TRBD1
TGTGCCAGCAGCGTAGCCCCCGCCCGGCGGGACACCATATATTTT,CASSVAPARRDTIYF,TRBJ1-3,NA,TRBV9,NA
TGTGCCAGCAGTTTTAACGGGGAGCTGTTTTTT,CASSFNGELFF,TRBJ2-2,NA,TRBV27,NA
TGTGCCAGCAGCGTAGGACAGTGGAACACCGGGGAGCTGTTTTTT,CASSVGQWNTGELFF,TRBJ2-2,NA,TRBV9,NA
TGTGCCAGCAGCTTAGCCCTGTACGAGCAGTACTTC,CASSLALYEQYF,TRBJ2-7,NA,TRBV7-8,NA
TGTGCCAGCAGGTACCAGGGGGCTTCACCCTACAATGAGCAGTTCTTC,CASRYQGASPYNEQFF,TRBJ2-1,once,TRBV6-5,TRBD1
TGTGCCAGTAGTCCCGGGAGAGCGGGGCAAGCTTTCTTT,CASSPGRAGQAFF,TRBJ1-1,medium-sized,TRBV19,NA
TGTGCCAGCAGCTTAGGGACTTCCACCGGGGAGCTGTTTTTT,CASSLGTSTGELFF,TRBJ2-2,NA,TRBV7-9,NA
TGTGCCAGCAGTTACCCGACAGGGAACACTGAAGCTTTCTTT,CASSYPTGNTEAFF,TRBJ1-1,NA,TRBV6-6,NA
TGTGCCAGCAGCTTAGCCCTGCAAGAGACCCAGTACTTC,CASSLALQETQYF,TRBJ2-5,NA,TRBV7-2,NA
TGTGCCAGCAGGCCCCAGGGAATCACCGGGGAGCTGTTTTTT,CASRPQGITGELFF,TRBJ2-2,once,TRBV6-5,NA
TGTGCCAGCAGTCCGACGGCCACGGGCCTCTATACGGGAAATGAGCAGTTCTTC,CASSPTATGLYTGNEQFF,TRBJ2-1,NA,TRBV28,NA
TGTGCCAGCTCACCAGGGACAGAATTTAACTATGGCTACACCTTC,CASSPGTEFNYGYTF,TRBJ1-2,NA,TRBV18,TRBD1
TGTGCCAGTAGTACGGGACAGGGTAACTCCTACGAGCAGTACTTC,CASSTGQGNSYEQYF,TRBJ2-7,NA,TRBV19,TRBD1
TGTGCCTGGTCCAGGGGGGATAGCAATCAGCCCCAGCATTTT,CAWSRGDSNQPQHF,TRBJ1-5,few,TRBV30,TRBD1
TGTGCCAGCAGCCAATCTTCCGGGAACTATGGCTACACCTTC,CASSQSSGNYGYTF,TRBJ1-2,NA,TRBV16,NA
TGTGCCAGCAGCCCAGGGGATGGCTACACCTTC,CASSPGDGYTF,TRBJ1-2,few,TRBV11-2,NA
TGTGCCAGCTCATTCTACGGTGGTGAGCAGTTCTTC,CASSFYGGEQFF,TRBJ2-1,NA,TRBV18,NA
TGTGCCTGGAGTTGGTGGACTAGCGGTTTTTCCTACGAGCAGTACTTC,CAWSWWTSGFSYEQYF,TRBJ2-7,NA,TRBV30,TRBD2
TGTGCCAGCAGCCCTCCGGTGAGCACTGAAGCTTTCTTT,CASSPPVSTEAFF,TRBJ1-1,NA,TRBV7-2,NA
TGTGCCTGGAGTTTCACTAGCGTCTCCTACGAGCAGTACTTC,CAWSFTSVSYEQYF,TRBJ2-7,once,TRBV30,TRBD2
TGCAGCGTTGGACCCCAGGGCTCTGGAAACACCATATATTTT,CSVGPQGSGNTIYF,TRBJ1-3,NA,TRBV29-1,NA
TGCAGCGTTGGTGGGACATCAAACTATGGCTACACCTTC,CSVGGTSNYGYTF,TRBJ1-2,NA,TRBV29-1,NA
TGCGCCAGCAGCCCGGGGGGCGGCCAGCCCCAGCATTTT,CASSPGGGQPQHF,TRBJ1-5,NA,TRBV5-1,NA
TGCGCCAGCAGCTTCCCTCCCTCAGATACGCAGTATTTT,CASSFPPSDTQYF,TRBJ2-3,few,TRBV5-1,NA
TGTGCCATCAGTGAGTCTAGCGGGAGGTCGGGTGGATACGAGCAGTACTTC,CAISESSGRSGGYEQYF,TRBJ2-7,once,TRBV10-3,TRBD2
TGTGCCAGCACTTATCCGGACAAGTTGGCTTCACCCCTCCACTTT,CASTYPDKLASPLHF,TRBJ1-6,NA,TRBV2,NA
TGTGCCACCAAAACAGGGCTGAGCTCCTACGAGCAGTACTTC,CATKTGLSSYEQYF,TRBJ2-7,NA,TRBV15,NA
TGTGCCAGTACGGACAGGGTGATCGATGGCTACACCTTC,CASTDRVIDGYTF,TRBJ1-2,many,TRBV19,TRBD1
TGTGCCAGCAGTTTGCCTCAGGGGAGGGCTGAAGCTTTCTTT,CASSLPQGRAEAFF,TRBJ1-1,NA,TRBV28,NA